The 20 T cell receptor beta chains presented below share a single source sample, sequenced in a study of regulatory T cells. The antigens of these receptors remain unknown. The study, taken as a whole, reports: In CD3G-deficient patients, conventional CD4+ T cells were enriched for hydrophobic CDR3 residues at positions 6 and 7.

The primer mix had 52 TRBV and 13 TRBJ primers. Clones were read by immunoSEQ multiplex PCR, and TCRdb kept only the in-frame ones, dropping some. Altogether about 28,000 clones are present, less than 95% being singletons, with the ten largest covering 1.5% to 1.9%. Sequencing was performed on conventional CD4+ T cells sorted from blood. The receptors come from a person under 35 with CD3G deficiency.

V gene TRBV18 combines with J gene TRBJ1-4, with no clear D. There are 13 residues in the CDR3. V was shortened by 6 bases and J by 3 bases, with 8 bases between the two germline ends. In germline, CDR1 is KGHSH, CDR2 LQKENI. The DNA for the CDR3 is TGTGCCAGCTCTGGGTCCTCTAATGAAAAACTGTTTTTT. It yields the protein CASSGSSNEKLFF.

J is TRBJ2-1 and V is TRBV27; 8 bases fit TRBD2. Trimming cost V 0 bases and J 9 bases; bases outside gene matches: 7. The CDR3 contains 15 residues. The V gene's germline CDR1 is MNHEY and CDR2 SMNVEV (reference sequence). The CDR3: CASSLSWASGSEQFF. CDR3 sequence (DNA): TGTGCCAGCAGTTTATCTTGGGCTAGCGGGTCTGAGCAGTTCTTC.

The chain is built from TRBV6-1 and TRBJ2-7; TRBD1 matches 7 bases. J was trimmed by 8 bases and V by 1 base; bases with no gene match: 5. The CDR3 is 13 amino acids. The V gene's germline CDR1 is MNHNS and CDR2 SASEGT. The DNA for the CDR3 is TGTGCCAGCAGTGAAGGGACAGGTATTCAGCAGTACTTC. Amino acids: CASSEGTGIQQYF.

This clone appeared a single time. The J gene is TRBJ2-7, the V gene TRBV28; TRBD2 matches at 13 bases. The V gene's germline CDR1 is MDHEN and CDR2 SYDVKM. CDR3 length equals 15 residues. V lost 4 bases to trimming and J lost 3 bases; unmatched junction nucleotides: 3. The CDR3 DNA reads TGTGCCAGCAGTTCGGGACTAGCGGGACTCTACGAGCAGTACTTC. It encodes CASSSGLAGLYEQYF.

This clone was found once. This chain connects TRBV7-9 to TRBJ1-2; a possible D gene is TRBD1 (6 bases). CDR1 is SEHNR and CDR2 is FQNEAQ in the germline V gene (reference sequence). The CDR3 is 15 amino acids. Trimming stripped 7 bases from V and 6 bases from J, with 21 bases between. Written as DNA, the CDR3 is TGTGCCAGCAACTCCGGGACACGGGGGGTGGATGGCTACACCTTC. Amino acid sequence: CASNSGTRGVDGYTF. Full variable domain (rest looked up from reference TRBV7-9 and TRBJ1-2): DTGVSQNPRHKITKRGQNVTFRCDPISEHNRLYWYRQTLGQGPEFLTYFQNEAQLEKSRLLSDRFSAERPKGSFSTLEIQRTEQGDSAMYLCASNSGTRGVDGYTFGSGTRLTVV.

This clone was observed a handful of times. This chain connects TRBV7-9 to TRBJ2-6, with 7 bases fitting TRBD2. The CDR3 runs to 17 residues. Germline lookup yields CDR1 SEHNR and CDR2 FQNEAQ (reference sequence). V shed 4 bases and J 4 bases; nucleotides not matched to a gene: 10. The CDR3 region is CASSWAGAPRGANVLTF. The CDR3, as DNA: TGTGCCAGCAGCTGGGCGGGAGCCCCGCGAGGGGCCAACGTCCTGACTTTC.

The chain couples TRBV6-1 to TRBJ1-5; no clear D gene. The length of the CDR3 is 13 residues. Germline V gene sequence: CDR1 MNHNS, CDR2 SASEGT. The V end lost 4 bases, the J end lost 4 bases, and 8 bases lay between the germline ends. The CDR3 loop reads CASSVQLNQPQHF. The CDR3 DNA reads TGTGCCAGCAGTGTACAGCTTAATCAGCCCCAGCATTTT.

CDR3 bases: TGTGCCAGCAGTGTTTTTAGGGGCTCGGTAGACAATGAGCAGTTCTTC. Amino acids: CASSVFRGSVDNEQFF. The chain recombines TRBV6-1 with TRBJ2-1; D may be TRBD1 (5 bases). V was trimmed by 4 bases and J by 5 bases, leaving 18 bases between them. The CDR3 has 16 residues. Per germline, CDR1 MNHNS and CDR2 SASEGT.

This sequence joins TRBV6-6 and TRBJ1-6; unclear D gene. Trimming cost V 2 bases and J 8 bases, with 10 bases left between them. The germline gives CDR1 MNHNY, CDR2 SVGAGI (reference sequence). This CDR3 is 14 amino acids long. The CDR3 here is CASSYVGRDSPLHF. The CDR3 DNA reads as TGTGCCAGCAGTTACGTGGGGAGGGATTCACCCCTCCACTTT.

The DNA of the CDR3 is TGTGCCAGCAGTTTATCGCGGTTGGCTAGCGGGAGTCTCCCAGATACGCAGTATTTT. Encoded protein: CASSLSRLASGSLPDTQYF. V and J are TRBV28 and TRBJ2-3; 10 bases fit TRBD2. This CDR3 region has 19 residues. The trim removed 1 base at V and 4 bases at J, leaving 14 bases unmatched. CDR1 is MDHEN and CDR2 is SYDVKM in the germline V gene.

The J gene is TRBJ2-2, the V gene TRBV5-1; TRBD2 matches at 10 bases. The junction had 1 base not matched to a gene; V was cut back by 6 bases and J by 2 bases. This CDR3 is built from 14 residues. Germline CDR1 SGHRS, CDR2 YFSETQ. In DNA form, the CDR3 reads TGCGCCAGCAAACTAGCGGGAAACACCGGGGAGCTGTTTTTT. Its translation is CASKLAGNTGELFF.

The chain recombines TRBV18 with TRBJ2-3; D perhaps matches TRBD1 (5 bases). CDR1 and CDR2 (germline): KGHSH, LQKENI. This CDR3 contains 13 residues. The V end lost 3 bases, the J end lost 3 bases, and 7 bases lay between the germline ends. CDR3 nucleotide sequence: TGTGCCAGCTCACCTCAGGGAACAGATACGCAGTATTTT. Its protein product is CASSPQGTDTQYF.

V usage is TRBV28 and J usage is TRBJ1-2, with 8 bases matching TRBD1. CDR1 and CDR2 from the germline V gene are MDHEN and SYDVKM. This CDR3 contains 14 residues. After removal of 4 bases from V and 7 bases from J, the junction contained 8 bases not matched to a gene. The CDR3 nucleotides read TGTGCCAGCAGTTCGGGGACAGGAGGACCTGGCTACACCTTC. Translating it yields CASSSGTGGPGYTF.

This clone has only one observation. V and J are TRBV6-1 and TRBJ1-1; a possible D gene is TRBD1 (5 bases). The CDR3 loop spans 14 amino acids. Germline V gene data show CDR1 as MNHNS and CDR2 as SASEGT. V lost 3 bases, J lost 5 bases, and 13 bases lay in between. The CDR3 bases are TGTGCCAGCAGTGAGGTAAGGGGAAAGACTGAAGCTTTCTTT. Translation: CASSEVRGKTEAFF.

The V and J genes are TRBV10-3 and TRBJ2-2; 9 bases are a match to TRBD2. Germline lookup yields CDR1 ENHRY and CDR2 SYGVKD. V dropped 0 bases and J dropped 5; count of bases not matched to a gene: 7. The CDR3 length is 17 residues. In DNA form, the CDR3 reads TGTGCCATCAGTGAGTCACAGCGGGGGGCCCGAACCGGGGAGCTGTTTTTT. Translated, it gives CAISESQRGARTGELFF.

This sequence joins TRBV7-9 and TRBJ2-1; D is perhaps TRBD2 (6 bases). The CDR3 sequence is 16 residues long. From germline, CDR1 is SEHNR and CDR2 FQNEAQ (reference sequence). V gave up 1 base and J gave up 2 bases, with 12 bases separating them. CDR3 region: CASSLGVGGTYNEQFF. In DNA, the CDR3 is TGTGCCAGCAGCTTAGGGGTCGGCGGGACCTACAATGAGCAGTTCTTC.

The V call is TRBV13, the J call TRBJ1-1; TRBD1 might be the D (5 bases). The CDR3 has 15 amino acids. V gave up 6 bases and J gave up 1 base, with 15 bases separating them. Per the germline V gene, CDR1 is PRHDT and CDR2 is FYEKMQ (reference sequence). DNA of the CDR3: TGTGCCAGCAGTTCCCGTAATAGGGGGAACACTGAAGCTTTCTTT. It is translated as CASSSRNRGNTEAFF. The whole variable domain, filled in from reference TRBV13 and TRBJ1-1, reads AAGVIQSPRHLIKEKRETATLKCYPIPRHDTVYWYQQGPGQDPQFLISFYEKMQSDKGSIPDRFSAQQFSDYHSELNMSSLELGDSALYFCASSSRNRGNTEAFFGQGTRLTVV.

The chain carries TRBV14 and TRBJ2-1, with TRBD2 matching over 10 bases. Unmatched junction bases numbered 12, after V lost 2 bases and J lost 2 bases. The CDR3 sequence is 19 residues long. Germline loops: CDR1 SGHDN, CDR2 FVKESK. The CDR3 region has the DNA TGTGCCAGCAGCCAACTCTATAGTGTAGCGGGAGGACCCTACAATGAGCAGTTCTTC. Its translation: CASSQLYSVAGGPYNEQFF.

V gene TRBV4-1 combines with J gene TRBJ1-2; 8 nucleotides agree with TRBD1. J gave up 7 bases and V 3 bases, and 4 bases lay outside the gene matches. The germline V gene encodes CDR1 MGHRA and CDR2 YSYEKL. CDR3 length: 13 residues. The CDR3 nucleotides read TGCGCCAGCAGCCAGATCGACAGGGGTGGCTACACCTTC. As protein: CASSQIDRGGYTF.

Here the CDR3 reads CASSEYSGLNTLHF. The CDR3 region has the DNA TGTGCCAGCAGTGAGTACAGTGGGTTGAACACCCTCCACTTT. The chain combines TRBV25-1 with TRBJ1-6; D remains ambiguous. In germline, CDR1 is MGHDK, CDR2 SYGVNS. The CDR3 sequence is 14 residues long. V dropped 3 bases and J dropped 14 bases, with 17 bases sitting between them.